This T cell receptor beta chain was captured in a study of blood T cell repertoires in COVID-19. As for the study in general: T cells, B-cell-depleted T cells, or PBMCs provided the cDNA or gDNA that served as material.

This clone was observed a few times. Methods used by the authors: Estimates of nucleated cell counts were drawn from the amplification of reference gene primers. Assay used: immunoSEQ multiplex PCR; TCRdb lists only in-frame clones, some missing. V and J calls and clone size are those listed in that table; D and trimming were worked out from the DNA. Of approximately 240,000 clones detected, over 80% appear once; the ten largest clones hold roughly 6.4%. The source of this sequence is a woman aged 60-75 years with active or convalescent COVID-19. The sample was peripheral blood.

In nucleotides, the CDR3 is TGTGCCAGCAGTTACTCGGGGGGGACTCAAGTGTACGAGCAGTACTTC. Its translation: CASSYSGGTQVYEQYF. The chain links TRBV6-2 or TRBV6-3 to TRBJ2-7, with 7 nucleotides matching TRBD2. The CDR3 has 16 residues. CDR1 is MNHEY and CDR2 is SVGEGT in the germline V gene. V was pared by 0 bases and J by 4 bases, with 9 bases of the junction left unmatched.